Listed below are T cell receptor beta chains from one sample, sequenced in a study of Graves' ophthalmopathy and Graves' hyperthyroidism. TCRdb ran MiXCR on the multiplex PCR reads and lists one entry per CDR3 protein. Among roughly 1.1 million distinct CDR3 sequences, about 38% were seen once, and the ten largest hold over 8.5%. Sequences were obtained from peripheral blood or thyroid tissue (not recorded which). The receptor set was obtained from an adult man with Graves' hyperthyroidism. The CDR3 runs from the conserved cysteine through the conserved F or W. The D gene is left open where the match is weak. Where a row states a size, it is once, few, many or the class of an expanded clone; other rows omit it.

D gene: .; J gene: TRBJ2-5; V gene: TRBV25-1; clone size: .; CDR3 protein: CASSFDRDLVTQYF; CDR3 DNA: TGTGCCAGCAGTTTCGACCGGGACTTGGTGACCCAGTACTTC
D gene: TRBD2; J gene: TRBJ2-7; V gene: TRBV15; clone size: many; CDR3 protein: CATSLAGTGSYEQYF; CDR3 DNA: TGTGCCACCAGTCTAGCGGGAACAGGCTCCTACGAGCAGTACTTC
D gene: .; J gene: TRBJ2-7; V gene: TRBV6-2/TRBV6-3; clone size: many; CDR3 protein: CASRWTFSYEQYF; CDR3 DNA: TGTGCCAGCCGGTGGACATTCTCCTACGAGCAGTACTTC
D gene: .; J gene: TRBJ2-7; V gene: TRBV5-1; clone size: many; CDR3 protein: CASSRPKAESDEQYF; CDR3 DNA: TGCGCCAGCAGTCGACCGAAAGCGGAGAGTGACGAGCAGTACTTC
D gene: .; J gene: TRBJ2-5; V gene: TRBV25-1; clone size: .; CDR3 protein: CASAVPQGNKETQYF; CDR3 DNA: TGTGCCAGCGCGGTCCCACAGGGTAATAAAGAGACCCAGTACTTC
D gene: .; J gene: TRBJ1-6; V gene: TRBV5-6; clone size: .; CDR3 protein: CASSLYGVGENSPLHF; CDR3 DNA: TGTGCCAGCAGCTTGTACGGGGTGGGAGAAAATTCACCCCTCCACTTT
D gene: TRBD1; J gene: TRBJ2-7; V gene: TRBV29-1; clone size: .; CDR3 protein: CSVAPGQYVREQYF; CDR3 DNA: TGCAGCGTCGCTCCGGGACAGTATGTACGCGAGCAGTACTTC
D gene: .; J gene: TRBJ2-7; V gene: TRBV11-2; clone size: many; CDR3 protein: CASSLNLEQYF; CDR3 DNA: TGTGCCAGCAGCTTAAATCTCGAGCAGTACTTC
D gene: TRBD1; J gene: TRBJ2-5; V gene: TRBV12-3/TRBV12-4; clone size: many; CDR3 protein: CASSSSWTGAVETQYF; CDR3 DNA: TGTGCCAGCAGTTCCTCTTGGACAGGGGCGGTAGAGACCCAGTACTTC
D gene: TRBD1; J gene: TRBJ1-1; V gene: TRBV24-1; clone size: .; CDR3 protein: CATSATGGPFEAFF; CDR3 DNA: TGTGCCACCAGTGCCACAGGGGGCCCCTTCGAAGCTTTCTTT
D gene: .; J gene: TRBJ1-6; V gene: TRBV5-8; clone size: many; CDR3 protein: CASSLPTSNSPLHF; CDR3 DNA: TGTGCCAGCAGCTTGCCGACCTCGAATTCACCCCTCCACTTT
D gene: .; J gene: TRBJ2-7; V gene: TRBV19; clone size: many; CDR3 protein: CASSTQGVREIDEQYF; CDR3 DNA: TGTGCCAGTAGTACCCAGGGAGTCAGGGAGATCGACGAGCAGTACTTC
D gene: TRBD1; J gene: TRBJ2-7; V gene: TRBV7-9; clone size: .; CDR3 protein: CASSLITARQGSYEQYF; CDR3 DNA: TGCGCCAGCAGCTTGATTACCGCCCGACAGGGCTCCTACGAGCAGTACTTC
D gene: .; J gene: TRBJ1-4; V gene: TRBV12-3/TRBV12-4; clone size: .; CDR3 protein: CASSFRGRSTNEKLFF; CDR3 DNA: TGTGCCAGCAGTTTTCGGGGGCGTTCAACTAATGAAAAACTGTTTTTT
D gene: .; J gene: TRBJ1-2; V gene: TRBV15; clone size: many; CDR3 protein: CATSRDGDVYGYTF; CDR3 DNA: TGTGCCACCAGCAGAGACGGGGACGTCTATGGCTACACCTTC